These 27 T cell receptor beta chains originate from one sample sequenced in a study of siplizumab effects on memory and regulatory T cells. Assay used: immunoSEQ multiplex PCR; TCRdb lists only in-frame clones, some missing. The data hold fewer than 120,000 clones, with roughly 92% observed a single time. Sample: CD4+ T cells sorted from blood. The receptors derive from a human donor in good health.

V usage is TRBV7-9 and J usage is TRBJ2-5, with 7 positions matching TRBD2. Germline V gene sequence: CDR1 SEHNR, CDR2 FQNEAQ (reference sequence). V shed 2 bases, J shed 2 bases, and the junction held 8 bases outside the gene matches. The length of the CDR3 is 16 residues. The DNA for the CDR3 is TGTGCCAGCAGCTTATGGCCGGGGGGTTTGCAAGAGACCCAGTACTTC. Amino acid sequence: CASSLWPGGLQETQYF.

The gene calls are TRBV6-5 and TRBJ2-4, with D tentatively TRBD1 or TRBD2 (5 bases each). Trimming cost V 5 bases and J 0 bases, with 11 bases left between them. The CDR3 consists of 15 residues. Germline V lookup: CDR1 MNHEY, CDR2 SVGAGI. CDR3 sequence: CASSPGLIAKNIQYF. The CDR3 nucleotides are TGTGCCAGCAGTCCGGGGCTTATAGCCAAAAACATTCAGTACTTC.

The count of this clone is one. The chain links TRBV25-1 to TRBJ2-1, with TRBD2 identical over 10 bases. The CDR3 length is 16 residues. Germline CDR1 is MGHDK and CDR2 is SYGVNS. Trimming took 5 bases from V and 5 from J; bases not matched to a gene: 9. The CDR3 region has the DNA TGTGCCAGCAGTCGCCGGGGACTAGCGCTTAACAATGAGCAGTTCTTC. Translating it yields CASSRRGLALNNEQFF.

This sequence joins TRBV23-1 and TRBJ2-5; 11 bases fit TRBD2. TRBV23-1 is an ORF, with its function uncertain. J was trimmed by 1 base and V by 4 bases; bases with no gene match: 11. CDR3 length equals 18 residues. Here the CDR3 DNA reads TGCGCCAGCAGTCTCACCGTAGGTAGCGGGGGGGTCCAAGAGACCCAGTACTTC. Protein sequence: CASSLTVGSGGVQETQYF.

The rearrangement joins TRBV5-1 to TRBJ2-1; weak D call: TRBD2 (6 bases). Germline V gene data show CDR1 as SGHRS and CDR2 as YFSETQ. V was trimmed by 3 bases and J by 0 bases, leaving 10 bases between them. The length of the CDR3 is 15 residues. The CDR3 region is CASSSGESSYNEQFF. Here the CDR3 DNA reads TGCGCCAGCAGCTCGGGGGAGAGCTCCTACAATGAGCAGTTCTTC. Combining the CDR3 with reference TRBV5-1 and TRBJ2-1 gives the whole variable domain KAGVTQTPRYLIKTRGQQVTLSCSPISGHRSVSWYQQTPGQGLQFLFEYFSETQRNKGNFPGRFSGRQFSNSRSEMNVSTLELGDSALYLCASSSGESSYNEQFFGPGTRLTVL.

V is TRBV19 and J is TRBJ2-6; D ambiguous. V was pared by 5 bases and J by 2 bases, with 4 bases between. Germline-derived CDR1 and CDR2 are LNHDA and SQIVND (reference sequence). The length of the CDR3 is 13 residues. CDR3: CASSQTGANVLTF. The CDR3 DNA follows: TGTGCCAGTAGTCAAACTGGGGCCAACGTCCTGACTTTC.

V and J are TRBV18 and TRBJ2-7; D call uncertain. The CDR3 runs 14 residues. Trimming shortened V by 0 bases and J by 1 base, and 7 bases separated the two germline ends. The V gene's germline CDR1 is KGHSH and CDR2 LQKENI. CDR3 in DNA: TGTGCCAGCTCACCACCCCGTACATCCTACGAGCAGTACTTC. Translation: CASSPPRTSYEQYF. The complete variable domain, with remaining parts taken from reference TRBV18 and TRBJ2-7, reads NAGVMQNPRHLVRRRGQEARLRCSPMKGHSHVYWYRQLPEEGLKFMVYLQKENIIDESGMPKERFSAEFPKEGPSILRIQQVVRGDSAAYFCASSPPRTSYEQYFGPGTRLTVT.

Written as DNA, the CDR3 is TGCGCCAGCGGACCGGACCTCCGGGACACCGGGGAGCTGTTTTTT. The encoded protein is CASGPDLRDTGELFF. V is TRBV5-1 and J is TRBJ2-2; D unresolved. This CDR3 has 15 residues. V was pared by 7 bases and J by 3 bases, with 16 bases between. The germline gives CDR1 SGHRS, CDR2 YFSETQ. Looking up the rest from reference TRBV5-1 and TRBJ2-2 gives the full variable domain: KAGVTQTPRYLIKTRGQQVTLSCSPISGHRSVSWYQQTPGQGLQFLFEYFSETQRNKGNFPGRFSGRQFSNSRSEMNVSTLELGDSALYLCASGPDLRDTGELFFGEGSRLTVL.

The chain's CDR3 is CASSEVGSGAYGYTF. The CDR3 DNA reads as TGTGCCAGCAGTGAAGTAGGGTCGGGGGCCTATGGCTACACCTTC. J is TRBJ1-2 and V is TRBV2; D perhaps matches TRBD1 (6 bases). The CDR3 is 15 amino acids. In germline, CDR1 is SNHLY, CDR2 FYNNEI. V lost 1 base to trimming and J lost 4 bases, with 13 bases between them.

The V gene is TRBV7-2, the J gene TRBJ1-1; the D is unclear. Germline V gene data show CDR1 as SGHTA and CDR2 as FQGNSA. V dropped 3 bases and J dropped 5 bases, with 7 bases sitting between them. The CDR3 runs 12 residues. The CDR3 loop reads CASSFYRTEAFF. The CDR3 nucleotides are TGTGCCAGCAGCTTTTACAGAACTGAAGCTTTCTTT.

This chain's CDR3 is CASSGDNNYGYTF. In DNA form, the CDR3 reads TGTGCCAGCAGTGGTGATAATAACTATGGCTACACCTTC. The chain is built from TRBV27 and TRBJ1-2; no firm D call. This CDR3 is 13 amino acids long. Germline V gene sequence: CDR1 MNHEY, CDR2 SMNVEV (reference sequence). V lost 5 bases and J lost 1, with 8 bases in between.

Worth noting for this clone: One end of the junction fails to match germline, which may point to a read error. The chain joins TRBV9 to TRBJ2-1; D not certain. Germline assignment: CDR1 SGDLS and CDR2 YYNGEE. CDR3 size: 12 residues. The CDR3 region is CASTHRWDEHFF. The CDR3 nucleotides are TGTGCCAGCACTCATAGGTGGGATGAGCATTTCTTC.

This chain connects TRBV7-2 to TRBJ2-4; D uncertain. The CDR3 runs 13 residues. CDR1 is SGHTA, CDR2 FQGNSA, per germline. V was pared by 4 bases and J by 0 bases, with 4 bases between. The DNA of the CDR3 is TGTGCCAGCAGCTCCCGAGCCAAAAACATTCAGTACTTC. This codes for CASSSRAKNIQYF.

The J gene is TRBJ2-7, the V gene TRBV11-2; D ambiguous. V lost 2 bases, J lost 6 bases, and 11 bases lay in between. The germline V gene has CDR1 SGHAT and CDR2 FQNNGV. The CDR3 is made up of 13 amino acids. The CDR3, as DNA: TGTGCCAGCAGCTTATCACGGTTCCTCGAGCAGTACTTC. Its protein product is CASSLSRFLEQYF.

The chain uses TRBV2 and TRBJ1-5; TRBD1 is a possible D gene (5 bases). From germline, CDR1 is SNHLY and CDR2 FYNNEI. The CDR3 loop spans 11 amino acids. V was trimmed by 6 bases and J by 11 bases, leaving 11 bases between them. In DNA, the CDR3 is TGTGCCAGCAGGGGGGAATGGGCCCAGCATTTT. This gives the protein CASRGEWAQHF.

This chain joins TRBV4-2 and TRBJ2-5; no clear D. The CDR3 is made up of 11 amino acids. The germline gives CDR1 LGHNA, CDR2 YNFKEQ. Trimming cost V 5 bases and J 2 bases, with 3 bases left between them. The CDR3 loop is CASSDQETQYF. The CDR3 coding sequence is TGTGCCAGCAGCGATCAAGAGACCCAGTACTTC.

The chain recombines TRBV4-1 with TRBJ2-2; D is undetermined. The CDR3 is 14 amino acids. V was shortened by 8 bases and J by 7 bases, with 17 bases between the two germline ends. CDR1 is MGHRA, CDR2 YSYEKL, per germline. CDR3 region: CASAQQSVNGELFF. CDR3 DNA sequence: TGCGCCAGCGCCCAACAGTCGGTTAACGGGGAGCTGTTTTTT.

This chain joins TRBV6-1 and TRBJ2-3; TRBD1 agrees at 7 bases. Unmatched junction bases numbered 4, after V lost 3 bases and J lost 1 base. CDR3 length: 15 residues. Germline V gene sequence: CDR1 MNHNS, CDR2 SASEGT. CDR3 in DNA: TGTGCCAGCAGTGACCGGGACAGAGGCACAGATACGCAGTATTTT. This gives the protein CASSDRDRGTDTQYF.

The DNA for the CDR3 is TGTGCCAGCAGCTTCTCTGAGTACTCTGGAAACACCATATATTTT. It specifies CASSFSEYSGNTIYF. This chain uses TRBV7-2 with TRBJ1-3; D unclear. Trimming took 3 bases from V and 0 from J, leaving 9 bases between them. This CDR3 has 15 residues. Germline CDR1 reads SGHTA; CDR2 reads FQGNSA.

This chain connects TRBV27 to TRBJ1-2, with 7 positions matching TRBD1. Losses at the gene ends were 4 bases for V and 10 bases for J; bases not matched to a gene: 9. The germline CDR1 and CDR2 sequences are MNHEY and SMNVEV (reference sequence). This CDR3 has 13 amino acids. The CDR3 is CASSYDRQGYYTF. CDR3 nucleotide sequence: TGTGCCAGCAGTTACGATCGACAGGGTTACTACACCTTC.

The V and J genes are TRBV5-6 and TRBJ2-1; maybe TRBD2 (5 bases). CDR3 length: 14 residues. Germline V lookup: CDR1 SGHDT, CDR2 YYEEEE. V lost 0 bases, J lost 7 bases, and 11 bases lay in between. The CDR3 region has the DNA TGTGCCAGCAGCTTGGAGCTAGCCCGTAATGAGCAGTTCTTC. It is translated as CASSLELARNEQFF.

A single count supports this clone. The chain has TRBV18 and TRBJ2-7; D possibly corresponds to TRBD1 (7 bases). Germline-derived CDR1 and CDR2 are KGHSH and LQKENI. This CDR3 has 15 amino acids. The germline V and J ends were trimmed by 5 bases and 5 bases, with 19 bases remaining between them. The CDR3 DNA is TGTGCCAGCTCATCCCGGCAGGGGGGAAATAACGAGCAGTACTTC. Its translation is CASSSRQGGNNEQYF.

The chain has TRBV19 and TRBJ1-6; 7 bases are a match to TRBD1. The ends lost 5 bases at V and 9 bases at J; junction bases unmatched: 4. CDR1 and CDR2 (germline): LNHDA, SQIVND (reference sequence). The CDR3 extends over 13 amino acids. CDR3 protein: CASSPGGTSPLHF. As DNA, the CDR3 is TGTGCCAGTAGTCCAGGGGGAACTTCACCCCTCCACTTT. Looking up the rest from reference TRBV19 and TRBJ1-6 gives the full variable domain: DGGITQSPKYLFRKEGQNVTLSCEQNLNHDAMYWYRQDPGQGLRLIYYSQIVNDFQKGDIAEGYSVSREKKESFPLTVTSAQKNPTAFYLCASSPGGTSPLHFGNGTRLTVT.

This clone was seen only once. The CDR3 DNA reads TGTGCCTGGGGTCTCCTCTCTGGAAACACCATATATTTT. Its translation is CAWGLLSGNTIYF. The V and J genes are TRBV30 and TRBJ1-3; D is undetermined. Per the germline V gene, CDR1 is GTSNPN and CDR2 is SVGIG (reference sequence). Trimming cost V 5 bases and J 0 bases, with 8 bases left between them. CDR3 length: 13 amino acids.

CDR3 in DNA: TGTGCCAGCATTGCCGGGACTAGCGGGACCGGGGAGCTGTTTTTT. Translating it yields CASIAGTSGTGELFF. The rearrangement joins TRBV7-9 to TRBJ2-2; 12 bases line up with TRBD2. The J segment lost 5 bases and the V segment lost 7 bases, leaving 5 bases of the junction unmatched. Per germline, CDR1 SEHNR and CDR2 FQNEAQ (reference sequence). CDR3 length equals 15 residues. Together with reference TRBV7-9 and TRBJ2-2, the CDR3 gives the full variable domain: DTGVSQNPRHKITKRGQNVTFRCDPISEHNRLYWYRQTLGQGPEFLTYFQNEAQLEKSRLLSDRFSAERPKGSFSTLEIQRTEQGDSAMYLCASIAGTSGTGELFFGEGSRLTVL.

The chain combines TRBV5-1 with TRBJ2-7, with 10 bases fitting TRBD1. There are 14 residues in the CDR3. Germline lookup yields CDR1 SGHRS and CDR2 YFSETQ. The ends lost 5 bases at V and 3 bases at J; junction bases unmatched: 5. The chain's CDR3 is CASRKTGGIYEQYF. In DNA form, the CDR3 reads TGCGCCAGCAGAAAGACAGGGGGCATCTACGAGCAGTACTTC. Looking up the rest from reference TRBV5-1 and TRBJ2-7 gives the full variable domain: KAGVTQTPRYLIKTRGQQVTLSCSPISGHRSVSWYQQTPGQGLQFLFEYFSETQRNKGNFPGRFSGRQFSNSRSEMNVSTLELGDSALYLCASRKTGGIYEQYFGPGTRLTVT.

This clone was counted once. CDR3 DNA: TGTGCCAGCAGCTTACCCGGGCCAGCGGGCTACGAGCAGTACTTC. It is translated as CASSLPGPAGYEQYF. This chain connects TRBV13 to TRBJ2-7; possible D gene TRBD2, 6 bases. CDR3 length: 15 amino acids. The ends were cut back, 2 bases at V and 3 bases at J, with 14 bases in the middle. CDR1 and CDR2 from the germline V gene are PRHDT and FYEKMQ (reference sequence).